The next 16 T cell receptor beta chains were all read from a single sample in a study of spatial heterogeneity in lung cancer (dated by TCRdb to about 2019). The research as a whole found: The tumor nonsynonymous mutation count correlated with the number of expanded intratumoral alpha and beta TCRs.

This specimen's time point label, per the study, means: sample taken at primary tumor resection. The library was produced with 5' RACE. Sequencing relied on a NextSeq 500. Starting from the raw public reads, TCRdb applied fastp trimming at Q25, assembled clones with MiXCR and retained in-frame beta chains. Here each entry gathers all rows of one CDR3 protein and keeps the most common genes and DNA. This sample gives 700 or so distinct CDR3 sequences in total; approximately 40% of them show up just once. The leading ten clones occupy about 28% of the sample. For these receptors, no antigen is known. Here the sequenced sample was lung tumor tissue, taken at surgery. These receptors came from a male donor with early-stage non-small cell lung cancer.

In its sample, this clonotype was seen a few times. The size of this beta chain means little, since it is a stray read in a library made for alpha chains. The chain carries TRBV3-1 and TRBJ2-2; TRBD1 matches at 8 bases. Per germline, CDR1 LGHDT and CDR2 YNNKEL (reference sequence). The CDR3 covers 15 residues. The V segment lost 6 bases and the J segment 3 bases; nucleotides outside the gene matches: 6. The CDR3 DNA reads TGTGCCAGCAGACCCAGACAGGGGTACACCGGGGAGCTGTTTTTT. This codes for CASRPRQGYTGELFF. Full variable domain (outside the CDR3, taken from reference TRBV3-1 and TRBJ2-2): DTAVSQTPKYLVTQMGNDKSIKCEQNLGHDTMYWYKQDSKKFLKIMFSYNNKELIINETVPNRFSPKSPDKAHLNLHINSLELGDSAVYFCASRPRQGYTGELFFGEGSRLTVL.

By its share, this clonotype is large. The library was prepared for alpha chains; this beta chain is a stray read, so its frequency means little. The chain is built from TRBV7-9 and TRBJ2-7; D gene unclear. The V and J ends lost 5 bases and 6 bases respectively, with 14 bases between them. The CDR3 is made up of 13 amino acids. CDR1 is SEHNR and CDR2 is FQNEAQ in the germline V gene (reference sequence). CDR3 sequence (DNA): TGTGCCAGCAGCCTGGAGACTTGGCCCGAGCAGTACTTC. Translated: CASSLETWPEQYF.

This clonotype rates as hyperexpanded. For a library built for alpha chains, this beta chain is a stray read; little rests on its size. The chain joins TRBV6-5 to TRBJ2-3, with 10 bases fitting TRBD1. J lost 6 bases, V lost 1 base, and 1 base had no gene match. The germline V gene encodes CDR1 MNHEY and CDR2 SVGAGI. The CDR3 covers 14 residues. Here the CDR3 reads CASSYLGQGDTQYF. The CDR3 nucleotides read TGTGCCAGCAGTTACTTGGGACAGGGGGATACGCAGTATTTT.

The table lists this clonotype with a few counts. This beta chain turned up in a library designed for alpha chains; as an off-target read, its abundance says little. The rearrangement uses TRBV3-1 and TRBJ2-2; 13 bases line up with TRBD2. The CDR3 has 17 amino acids. The V gene's germline CDR1 is LGHDT and CDR2 YNNKEL (reference sequence). J lost 6 bases, V lost 3 bases, and 7 bases had no gene match. The chain's CDR3 is CASSHGLAGVVPGELFF. CDR3 nucleotides: TGTGCCAGCAGCCACGGACTAGCGGGAGTGGTTCCCGGGGAGCTGTTTTTT. Variable domain in full (rest from reference TRBV3-1 and TRBJ2-2): DTAVSQTPKYLVTQMGNDKSIKCEQNLGHDTMYWYKQDSKKFLKIMFSYNNKELIINETVPNRFSPKSPDKAHLNLHINSLELGDSAVYFCASSHGLAGVVPGELFFGEGSRLTVL.

A remark on this clonotype: This beta chain is a stray sequence in a library constructed for alpha chains; its clone size is not meaningful. The V gene is TRBV28, the J gene TRBJ1-3, with 10 bases matching TRBD1. Germline CDR1 and CDR2: MDHEN and SYDVKM. This CDR3 comprises 16 residues. V lost 6 bases to trimming and J lost 2 bases; unmatched junction nucleotides: 7. The CDR3 DNA sequence: TGTGCCAGCAGCCTCTCCGGGACAGGGGCTGGAAACACCATATATTTT. Protein sequence: CASSLSGTGAGNTIYF.

This clonotype qualifies as large. A junction end diverges from the germline sequence, so it may reflect a read error. Being off target in a library aimed at alpha chains, this beta chain has a size of little meaning. As DNA, the CDR3 is TGTGCCAGCTGTGAACTTTCGTCGGGGTTAGGAAACACCATATATTTT. Translating gives CASCELSSGLGNTIYF. This rearrangement joins TRBV2 to TRBJ1-3, with D hard to call. The CDR3 runs 16 residues. Germline loops: CDR1 SNHLY, CDR2 FYNNEI.

Points on this clonotype: This beta chain is off target for a library built for alpha chains, so its abundance means little. This CDR3 reads CSVGATVYNEQFF. The CDR3 region has the DNA TGCAGCGTTGGGGCAACCGTCTACAATGAGCAGTTCTTC. This chain uses TRBV29-1 with TRBJ2-1; D gene uncertain. The CDR3 runs to 13 residues. V lost 4 bases and J 3 bases, leaving 10 bases between the germline ends. Germline V CDR1 and CDR2: SQVTM, ANQGSEA.

As regards this clonotype: The size of this beta chain means little, since it is a stray read in a library made for alpha chains. This chain connects TRBV29-1 to TRBJ1-4, with D possibly matching TRBD1 (6 bases). The germline V gene encodes CDR1 SQVTM and CDR2 ANQGSEA. V gave up 4 bases and J gave up 8 bases, with 20 bases separating them. The CDR3 has 15 amino acids. CDR3 in amino acids: CSVGASGTRGEKLFF. The CDR3 DNA sequence: TGCAGCGTTGGGGCCTCCGGGACGAGGGGGGAAAAACTGTTTTTT.

Comments on this clonotype: Because this beta chain is a stray read in a library intended to capture alpha chains, its abundance should not be given much weight. The rearrangement joins TRBV5-1 to TRBJ1-1; D perhaps matches TRBD1 (6 bases). CDR3 size: 14 residues. CDR1 is SGHRS and CDR2 is YFSETQ in the germline V gene. V lost 3 bases, J lost 3 bases, and 12 bases lay in between. CDR3 sequence: CASSSTGSDTEAFF. CDR3 in DNA: TGCGCCAGCAGCTCGACAGGATCGGACACTGAAGCTTTCTTT.

This clonotype is medium-sized by share. The library was designed around alpha chains, so this beta chain is a stray read whose abundance carries little weight. The gene calls are TRBV7-9 and TRBJ2-7; 9 nucleotides agree with TRBD1. The germline V gene encodes CDR1 SEHNR and CDR2 FQNEAQ (reference sequence). Trimming removed 4 bases from V and 5 bases from J; junction bases left unmatched: 9. The CDR3 spans 15 residues. The CDR3 DNA sequence: TGTGCCAGCAGCTCAATGGACGGGACAGGGAACGAGCAGTACTTC. Encoded protein: CASSSMDGTGNEQYF.

In this sample, this clonotype turned up a few times. This beta chain came through as a stray read in a library set up for alpha chains, and its size says little. The chain recombines TRBV10-3 with TRBJ2-7, with D perhaps given as TRBD1 or TRBD2 (5 bases each). Germline CDR1 is ENHRY and CDR2 is SYGVKD. The CDR3 has 11 amino acids. The V end was cut by 10 bases, the J end by 2 bases, with 9 bases between. The CDR3 spells CATGTAYEQYF. As DNA, the CDR3 is TGTGCCACCGGGACGGCCTACGAGCAGTACTTC.

Turning to this clonotype: Within a library made for alpha chains, this beta chain is off target, and its count is uninformative. V usage is TRBV3-1 and J usage is TRBJ2-7; D not certain. Germline V gives CDR1 LGHDT, CDR2 YNNKEL (reference sequence). Deletions cut 1 base from V and 4 bases from J, with 11 bases between. The CDR3 totals 14 residues. The CDR3, as DNA: TGTGCCAGCAGCCAAGGCAACATCCTTTACGAGCAGTACTTC. Protein product: CASSQGNILYEQYF.

Regarding this clonotype: Found in a library prepared for alpha chains, this beta chain is an off-target read, and its abundance has little meaning. The chain combines TRBV6-1 with TRBJ1-5; unclear D gene. The V gene lost 2 bases and the J gene lost 4 bases, with 6 bases spanning the gap. The length of the CDR3 is 13 residues. Germline values: CDR1 MNHNS, CDR2 SASEGT. The CDR3 loop is CASSEPDNQPQHF. DNA for the CDR3: TGTGCCAGCAGTGAACCCGATAATCAGCCCCAGCATTTT.

Turning to this clonotype: The size of this beta chain means little, since it is a stray read in a library made for alpha chains. The V gene is TRBV28, the J gene TRBJ1-5, with unresolved D. V was clipped by 3 bases and J by 2 bases, with 11 bases between them. This CDR3 is built from 15 residues. The germline V gene has CDR1 MDHEN and CDR2 SYDVKM. CDR3 amino acids: CASSFRGKGNQPQHF. In DNA form, the CDR3 reads TGTGCCAGCAGTTTTCGAGGGAAGGGCAATCAGCCCCAGCATTTT. The whole variable domain, filled in from reference TRBV28 and TRBJ1-5, reads DVKVTQSSRYLVKRTGEKVFLECVQDMDHENMFWYRQDPGLGLRLIYFSYDVKMKEKGDIPEGYSVSREKKERFSLILESASTNQTSMYLCASSFRGKGNQPQHFGDGTRLSIL.

Sample share makes this clonotype hyperexpanded (1% or more). This beta chain is off target for a library built for alpha chains, so its abundance means little. CDR3 in amino acids: CASSLGVGGNTGELFF. As DNA, the CDR3 is TGTGCCAGCAGCTTAGGGGTTGGAGGGAACACCGGGGAGCTGTTTTTT. V usage is TRBV7-9 and J usage is TRBJ2-2; a possible D gene is TRBD2 (5 bases). The germline gives CDR1 SEHNR, CDR2 FQNEAQ (reference sequence). The CDR3 totals 16 residues. Trimming pared 1 base from V and 1 base from J, leaving 10 bases between.

Only one count was recorded for this clonotype. This beta chain is a stray sequence in a library constructed for alpha chains; its clone size is not meaningful. The rearrangement joins TRBV12-3 or TRBV12-4 to TRBJ1-1; no firm D call. The CDR3 contains 14 residues. Deletions cut 1 base from V and 5 bases from J, with 11 bases between. The CDR3 reads CASSLDGRPTEAFF. CDR3 coding DNA: TGTGCCAGCAGTTTAGACGGACGACCAACTGAAGCTTTCTTT.